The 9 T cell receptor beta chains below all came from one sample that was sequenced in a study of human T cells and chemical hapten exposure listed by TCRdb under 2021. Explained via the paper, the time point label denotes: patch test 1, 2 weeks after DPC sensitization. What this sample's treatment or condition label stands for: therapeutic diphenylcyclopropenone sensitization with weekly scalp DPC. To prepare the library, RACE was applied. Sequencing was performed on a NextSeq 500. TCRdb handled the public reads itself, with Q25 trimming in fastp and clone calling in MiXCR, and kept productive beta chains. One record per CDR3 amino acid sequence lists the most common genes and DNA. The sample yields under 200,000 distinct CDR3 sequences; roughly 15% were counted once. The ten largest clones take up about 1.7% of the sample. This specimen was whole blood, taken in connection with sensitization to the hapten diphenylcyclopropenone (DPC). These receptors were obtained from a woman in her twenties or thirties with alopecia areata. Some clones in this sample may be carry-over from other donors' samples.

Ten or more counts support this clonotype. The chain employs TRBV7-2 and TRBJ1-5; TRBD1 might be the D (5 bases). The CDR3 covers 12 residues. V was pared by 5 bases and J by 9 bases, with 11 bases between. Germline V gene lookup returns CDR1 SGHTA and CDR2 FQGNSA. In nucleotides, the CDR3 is TGTGCCAGCAGCCGGTGGGGCGGGCCCCAGCATTTT. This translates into CASSRWGGPQHF.

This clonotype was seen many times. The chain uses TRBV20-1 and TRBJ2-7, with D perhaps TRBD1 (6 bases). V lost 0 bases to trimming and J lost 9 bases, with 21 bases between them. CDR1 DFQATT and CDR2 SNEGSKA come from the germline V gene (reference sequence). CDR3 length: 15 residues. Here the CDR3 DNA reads TGCAGTGCTAGAGATCCTAGGCAGGGGAGTGGCGGGCAGTACTTC. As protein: CSARDPRQGSGGQYF.

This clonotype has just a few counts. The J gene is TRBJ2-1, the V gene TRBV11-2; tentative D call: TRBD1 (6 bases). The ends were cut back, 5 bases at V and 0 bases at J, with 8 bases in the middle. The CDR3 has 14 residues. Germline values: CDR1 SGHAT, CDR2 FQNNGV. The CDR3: CASSQGRSYNEQFF. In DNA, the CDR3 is TGTGCCAGCAGCCAGGGGCGCTCCTACAATGAGCAGTTCTTC.

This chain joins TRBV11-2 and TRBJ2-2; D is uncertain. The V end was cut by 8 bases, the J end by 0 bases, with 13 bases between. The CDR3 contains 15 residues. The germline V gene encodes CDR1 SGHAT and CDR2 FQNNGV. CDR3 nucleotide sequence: TGTGCCAGCGGCGTGGGGATCACGAACACCGGGGAGCTGTTTTTT. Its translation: CASGVGITNTGELFF.

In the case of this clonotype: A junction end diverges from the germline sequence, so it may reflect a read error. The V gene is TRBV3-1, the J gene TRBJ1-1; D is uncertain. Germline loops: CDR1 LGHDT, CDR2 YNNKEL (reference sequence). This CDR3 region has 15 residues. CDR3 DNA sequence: TGTGCCAGCAGCCCGACGGCGCCCCTGAAGACTGAAGCTTTCTTT. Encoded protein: CASSPTAPLKTEAFF.

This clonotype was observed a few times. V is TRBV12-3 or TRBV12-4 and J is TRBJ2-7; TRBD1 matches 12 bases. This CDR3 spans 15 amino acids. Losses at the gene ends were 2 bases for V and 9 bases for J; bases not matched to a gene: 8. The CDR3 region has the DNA TGTGCCAGCAGTTTAAGGGGACAGGGGGCTCTCGGGCAGTACTTC. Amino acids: CASSLRGQGALGQYF.

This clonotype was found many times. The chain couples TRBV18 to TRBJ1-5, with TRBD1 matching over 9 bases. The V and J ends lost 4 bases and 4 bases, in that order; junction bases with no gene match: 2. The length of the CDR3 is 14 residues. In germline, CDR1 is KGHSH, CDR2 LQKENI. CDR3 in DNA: TGTGCCAGCTCACAAGACAGGGGGAATCAGCCCCAGCATTTT. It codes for CASSQDRGNQPQHF. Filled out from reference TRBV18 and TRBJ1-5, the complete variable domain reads NAGVMQNPRHLVRRRGQEARLRCSPMKGHSHVYWYRQLPEEGLKFMVYLQKENIIDESGMPKERFSAEFPKEGPSILRIQQVVRGDSAAYFCASSQDRGNQPQHFGDGTRLSIL.

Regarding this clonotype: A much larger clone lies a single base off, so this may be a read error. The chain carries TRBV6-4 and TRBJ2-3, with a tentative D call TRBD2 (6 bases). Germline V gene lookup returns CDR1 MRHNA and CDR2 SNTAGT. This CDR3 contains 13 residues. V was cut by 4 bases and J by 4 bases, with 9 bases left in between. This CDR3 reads CASSAGEADTQYF. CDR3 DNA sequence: TGTGCCAGCAGTGCGGGGGAGGCAGATACGCAGTATTTT.

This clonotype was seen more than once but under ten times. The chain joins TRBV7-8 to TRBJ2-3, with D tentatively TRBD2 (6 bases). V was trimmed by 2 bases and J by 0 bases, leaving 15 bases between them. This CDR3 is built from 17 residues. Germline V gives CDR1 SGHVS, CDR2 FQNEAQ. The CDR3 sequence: CASSLLPGLLSTDTQYF. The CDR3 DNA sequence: TGTGCCAGCAGCTTACTCCCGGGACTCCTTAGCACAGATACGCAGTATTTT.